Listed below are T cell receptor beta chains from one sample, sequenced in a study of blood T cell repertoires in COVID-19. Method: immunoSEQ multiplex PCR; TCRdb's copy keeps in-frame clones and lacks some. Of fewer than 200,000 clones detected, about 80% appear once; the ten largest clones hold roughly 8.6%. The sample comprised peripheral blood. These receptors all stem from a man aged 55 to 70 with acute or convalescent COVID-19. The conserved cysteine and the conserved F or W are not part of the CDR3 here.

v_call	j_call	cdr3_aa
TRBV6-5	TRBJ1-5	ASMRTPYSNQPQH
TRBV15	TRBJ2-1	ATSRDPQRVNNEQF
TRBV18	TRBJ2-7	ASSTGTEQYEQY
TRBV6-5	TRBJ1-3	ASIPRGPGGNTIY
TRBV5-1	TRBJ2-7	ASSVRDRGVFRSYEQY
TRBV28	TRBJ2-7	ASSLLFGQDTYEQY
TRBV18	TRBJ1-2	ASSPGDRPLYGYT
TRBV27	TRBJ1-6	ASSAGGQYNSPLH
TRBV4-1	TRBJ2-1	ASSQDQRGGNNEQF
TRBV28	TRBJ1-4	ASIEQGSLNEKLF
TRBV10-3	TRBJ1-4	AISRGPEINEKLF
TRBV27	TRBJ1-2	ASSSRPGQGVEGYT
TRBV7-9	TRBJ2-5	ASRGTVKETQY
TRBV28	TRBJ2-2	ASSRGDGTGELF
TRBV4-1	TRBJ2-2	ASSQLSGELF
TRBV9	TRBJ2-1	ASSVGGIRGGLDEQF
TRBV13	TRBJ2-7	ASSSRRGGLSEQY
TRBV7-2	TRBJ1-2	ASSLYTGGDYGYT
TRBV11-2	TRBJ2-7	ASSTQAGESSYEQY
TRBV30	TRBJ2-3	AWRLAGAVSTDTQY
TRBV20-1	TRBJ1-4	SARGQEKLF
TRBV7-3	TRBJ2-3	ASSPQGAISTDTQY
TRBV7-6	TRBJ2-5	ASSLGAGGQLETQY
TRBV19	TRBJ2-5	ASSTRTSGSGETQY
TRBV19	TRBJ1-2	ASSMATANYGYT
TRBV4-3	TRBJ2-1	ASSQQGGNEQF
TRBV11-2	TRBJ1-6	ASSLSVDNSPLH
TRBV7-3	TRBJ1-1	ASSSYRGEAF
TRBV5-8	TRBJ2-5	ASSTGTSGGAGETQY
TRBV11-2	TRBJ1-1	ASAGPEAF
TRBV5-6	TRBJ2-7	ASSFEGFYEQY
TRBV7-3	TRBJ2-1	ASSPDRGLSYNEQF
TRBV3-1/TRBV3-2	TRBJ2-5	ASSFSGAETQY
TRBV30	TRBJ1-1	ARTPQVLNTEAF
TRBV30	TRBJ2-7	AWSSARGSNEQY
TRBV7-6	TRBJ2-7	ASSDPSGGDYEQY
TRBV19	TRBJ2-7	ASSTRQGNEQY
TRBV4-2	TRBJ2-7	ASSQLIPSRAYEQY
TRBV3-1/TRBV3-2	TRBJ2-2	ASSQDGTRGGTGELF
TRBV5-4	TRBJ1-2	ASSLSYAGLGGYT
TRBV12-5	TRBJ2-1	ASGLNTAYNEQF
TRBV15	TRBJ2-2	ATSRIRGQTGELF